This T cell receptor beta chain was captured in a study of PD-L1 blockade in urothelial cancer. Trimming left V 0 bases short and J 3 bases short, with 15 bases between. The CDR3 loop spans 17 amino acids. Germline CDR1 is LNHDA and CDR2 is SQIVND (reference sequence). General observations from the study: In blood sampled pretreatment, TCR clonality below the median predicted better survival.

Time point given: peripheral blood 6 weeks after treatment start. Points on this clone: What it binds is not known.

Using immunoSEQ multiplex PCR, the repertoire was profiled, and TCRdb retains in-frame clones only, with some absent. The table lists 42,000 or so clones, roughly four fifths of them singletons. This clonotype originated in a man in his fifties or sixties with urothelial cancer. This chain uses TRBV19 with TRBJ1-5, with D perhaps matching TRBD1 (6 bases). This specimen was PBMCs, taken around atezolizumab (anti-PD-L1) treatment. The CDR3 spells CASSIERGTHVNQPQHF. The CDR3 DNA follows: TGTGCCAGTAGTATAGAGAGGGGGACACATGTCAATCAGCCCCAGCATTTT.